These T cell receptor beta chains were read from a single sample in a study of blood T cell repertoires in COVID-19. TCRdb's table, derived via immunoSEQ multiplex PCR, lists solely in-frame clones and lacks some. The sample has 130,000 to 150,000 clones, about 90% seen once. Sequencing was done on a sample of peripheral blood. The receptors originated from a man aged 50-60 years who had recovered from COVID-19. Each CDR3 is given with its conserved first and last residue. A D gene is named only where the DNA matches it firmly. Clone size is stated in some rows and not others, as once, few, many or a class when expanded.

j_gene: TRBJ2-1; v_gene: TRBV24-1; d_gene: TRBD2; abundance: -; CDR3aa: CATSDSGASSYNEQFF; CDR3nt: TGTGCCACCAGTGACAGCGGGGCGAGCTCCTACAATGAGCAGTTCTTC
j_gene: TRBJ1-2; v_gene: TRBV6-5; d_gene: TRBD1; abundance: -; CDR3aa: CASSWGQNYGYTF; CDR3nt: TGTGCCAGCAGCTGGGGACAGAACTATGGCTACACCTTC
j_gene: TRBJ1-2; v_gene: TRBV11-2; d_gene: TRBD1; abundance: -; CDR3aa: CASSPGTGGGWWGYTF; CDR3nt: TGTGCCAGCAGCCCCGGGACAGGGGGCGGTTGGTGGGGCTACACCTTC
j_gene: TRBJ1-1; v_gene: TRBV20-1; d_gene: -; abundance: -; CDR3aa: CSASPWAGANTEAFF; CDR3nt: TGCAGTGCTAGTCCATGGGCGGGGGCAAACACTGAAGCTTTCTTT
j_gene: TRBJ2-3; v_gene: TRBV5-4; d_gene: TRBD2; abundance: -; CDR3aa: CASSRGEISLDTQYF; CDR3nt: TGTGCCAGCAGCCGGGGGGAAATCTCCCTGGATACGCAGTATTTT
j_gene: TRBJ1-1; v_gene: TRBV6-6; d_gene: TRBD1; abundance: -; CDR3aa: CASSLTGYEAFF; CDR3nt: TGTGCCAGCAGCCTGACAGGGTATGAAGCTTTCTTT
j_gene: TRBJ1-1; v_gene: TRBV29-1; d_gene: -; abundance: -; CDR3aa: CSVDPVNTEAFF; CDR3nt: TGCAGCGTTGACCCAGTGAACACTGAAGCTTTCTTT
j_gene: TRBJ1-4; v_gene: TRBV6-5; d_gene: -; abundance: -; CDR3aa: CASRSATNEKLFF; CDR3nt: TGTGCCAGCAGGTCCGCAACTAATGAAAAACTGTTTTTT
j_gene: TRBJ2-1; v_gene: TRBV6-2/TRBV6-3; d_gene: TRBD2; abundance: -; CDR3aa: CASSYDLAGGSSYNEQFF; CDR3nt: TGTGCCAGCAGTTACGATCTAGCGGGGGGGAGCTCCTACAATGAGCAGTTCTTC
j_gene: TRBJ2-3; v_gene: TRBV9; d_gene: -; abundance: -; CDR3aa: CASSVGSGGASADTQYF; CDR3nt: TGTGCCAGCAGCGTAGGTTCTGGGGGGGCCTCAGCAGATACGCAGTATTTT
j_gene: TRBJ2-5; v_gene: TRBV11-2; d_gene: -; abundance: once; CDR3aa: CASSLVGTAVPQETQYF; CDR3nt: TGTGCCAGCAGCTTAGTTGGCACAGCGGTTCCCCAAGAGACCCAGTACTTC
j_gene: TRBJ2-7; v_gene: TRBV3-1/TRBV3-2; d_gene: -; abundance: -; CDR3aa: CASSQDGNLGHEQYF; CDR3nt: TGTGCCAGCAGCCAAGACGGGAACCTAGGCCACGAGCAGTACTTC
j_gene: TRBJ2-1; v_gene: TRBV6-2/TRBV6-3; d_gene: -; abundance: -; CDR3aa: CASSAQRQGPHNEQFF; CDR3nt: TGTGCCAGCAGCGCCCAGCGGCAGGGGCCCCACAATGAGCAGTTCTTC
j_gene: TRBJ2-7; v_gene: TRBV10-3; d_gene: TRBD2; abundance: -; CDR3aa: CAISEAGVLYEQYF; CDR3nt: TGTGCCATCAGTGAGGCGGGGGTCCTCTACGAGCAGTACTTC
j_gene: TRBJ1-2; v_gene: TRBV7-2; d_gene: -; abundance: -; CDR3aa: CASSLANGVNYGYTF; CDR3nt: TGTGCCAGCAGCTTAGCGAACGGGGTTAACTATGGCTACACCTTC
j_gene: TRBJ1-1; v_gene: TRBV5-4; d_gene: -; abundance: few; CDR3aa: CASRPGTLNTEAFF; CDR3nt: TGTGCCAGCAGACCCGGGACACTTAACACTGAAGCTTTCTTT
j_gene: TRBJ2-7; v_gene: TRBV2; d_gene: -; abundance: -; CDR3aa: CASSGSESSYEQYF; CDR3nt: TGTGCCAGCAGTGGGTCCGAGAGCTCCTACGAGCAGTACTTC
j_gene: TRBJ1-3; v_gene: TRBV19; d_gene: TRBD1; abundance: -; CDR3aa: CASSRDYGQGAAGNTIYF; CDR3nt: TGTGCCAGTAGTAGGGACTACGGACAGGGGGCTGCGGGAAACACCATATATTTT
j_gene: TRBJ2-1; v_gene: TRBV7-2; d_gene: TRBD2; abundance: few; CDR3aa: CASSLGGGGPYNEQFF; CDR3nt: TGTGCCAGCAGCTTAGGGGGCGGGGGACCCTACAATGAGCAGTTCTTC
j_gene: TRBJ1-5; v_gene: TRBV12-3/TRBV12-4; d_gene: -; abundance: -; CDR3aa: CASSFDGNQPQHF; CDR3nt: TGTGCCAGCAGTTTCGACGGGAATCAGCCCCAGCATTTT
j_gene: TRBJ2-1; v_gene: TRBV11-1; d_gene: TRBD1; abundance: once; CDR3aa: CASSSRTGGDEQFF; CDR3nt: TGTGCCAGCAGCTCGCGGACAGGGGGGGACGAGCAGTTCTTC
j_gene: TRBJ1-1; v_gene: TRBV5-1; d_gene: TRBD1; abundance: -; CDR3aa: CASSLVPGQDNTGFF; CDR3nt: TGCGCCAGCAGCTTGGTGCCGGGACAGGATAACACTGGCTTCTTT
j_gene: TRBJ1-6; v_gene: TRBV9; d_gene: TRBD1; abundance: -; CDR3aa: CASSVGQGGSPLHF; CDR3nt: TGTGCCAGCAGCGTAGGACAGGGGGGGTCACCCCTCCACTTT
j_gene: TRBJ2-1; v_gene: TRBV11-2; d_gene: TRBD2; abundance: -; CDR3aa: CASSNSGGAAYNEQFF; CDR3nt: TGTGCCAGCAGTAATAGCGGGGGCGCCGCCTACAATGAGCAGTTCTTC
j_gene: TRBJ1-2; v_gene: TRBV28; d_gene: TRBD1; abundance: -; CDR3aa: CASSWGDNRGSRYGYTF; CDR3nt: TGTGCCAGCAGTTGGGGGGATAACAGGGGTTCAAGGTATGGCTACACCTTC
j_gene: TRBJ1-5; v_gene: TRBV15; d_gene: -; abundance: -; CDR3aa: CATSRATDSSNQPQHF; CDR3nt: TGTGCCACCAGCAGAGCCACGGACAGTAGCAATCAGCCCCAGCATTTT
j_gene: TRBJ1-2; v_gene: TRBV5-4; d_gene: -; abundance: once; CDR3aa: CASSSYTGTLGSHYGYTF; CDR3nt: TGTGCCAGCAGCTCCTACACCGGGACATTGGGGTCCCACTATGGCTACACCTTC
j_gene: TRBJ1-4; v_gene: TRBV5-1; d_gene: -; abundance: -; CDR3aa: CASSLSRGDLNEKLFF; CDR3nt: TGCGCCAGCAGCTTGAGTCGGGGAGACCTTAATGAAAAACTGTTTTTT